A selection of T cell receptor beta chains follows, all from one sample in a study of control samples from healthy donors and cancer patients. Sequenced by immunoSEQ multiplex PCR; TCRdb stores in-frame clones only, minus some. The data show fewer than 90,000 clones, approximately 87% seen once. The sample was blood. These receptors all come from a man between 50 and 59 years old in good health. Each CDR3 is given with its conserved first and last residue. D genes are given only for firm matches.

V gene	J gene	D gene	CDR3 DNA	CDR3 protein
TRBV11-2	TRBJ2-1	.	TGTGCCAGCAGCTTACGGACAGCCTACAATGAGCAGTTCTTC	CASSLRTAYNEQFF
TRBV5-6	TRBJ1-1	.	TGTGCCAGCAGCTTAGGCAGCATGAACACTGAAGCTTTCTTT	CASSLGSMNTEAFF
TRBV10-3	TRBJ1-1	.	TGTGCCACCCGGAGCGCTCAGGCTGAAGCTTTCTTT	CATRSAQAEAFF
TRBV2	TRBJ1-6	.	TGTGCCAGCAGCACAGGGAGCGGTAGTTCCTATAATTCACCCCTCCACTTT	CASSTGSGSSYNSPLHF
TRBV6-2/TRBV6-3	TRBJ1-5	.	TGTGCCAGCAGTTACTCTTTAATACAGCCCCAGCATTTT	CASSYSLIQPQHF
TRBV19	TRBJ1-2	.	TGTGCCAGTAGTATTGTGGGGGCAGACTATGGCTACACCTTC	CASSIVGADYGYTF
TRBV29-1	TRBJ1-1	TRBD1	TGCAGCGTTGAAGATTTCGGGACAGGGGCAGCTTTCTTT	CSVEDFGTGAAFF
TRBV19	TRBJ1-5	.	TGTGCCAGTAGTATAGATCGAGGGCAGGCGACCCGTTATAGCAATCAGCCCCAGCATTTT	CASSIDRGQATRYSNQPQHF
TRBV19	TRBJ2-7	TRBD2	TGTGCCAGTAGTATTCTAGCGGGAGCTAGGGAGCAGTACTTC	CASSILAGAREQYF
TRBV7-2	TRBJ2-2	TRBD2	TGTGCCAGCAGCTCGAACTACCTAGCGGGAGTATTAGGCGGGGAGCTGTTTTTT	CASSSNYLAGVLGGELFF